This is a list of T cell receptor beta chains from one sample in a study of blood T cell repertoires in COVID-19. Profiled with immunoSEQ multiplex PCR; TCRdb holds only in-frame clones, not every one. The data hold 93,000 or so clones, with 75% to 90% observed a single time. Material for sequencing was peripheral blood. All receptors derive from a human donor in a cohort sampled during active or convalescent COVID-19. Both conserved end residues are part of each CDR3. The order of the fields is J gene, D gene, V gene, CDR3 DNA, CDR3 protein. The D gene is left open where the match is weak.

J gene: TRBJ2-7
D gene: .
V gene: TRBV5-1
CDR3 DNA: TGCGCCAGCAGCGCGGGACGGACAACCACCTACGAGCAGTACTTC
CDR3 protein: CASSAGRTTTYEQYF

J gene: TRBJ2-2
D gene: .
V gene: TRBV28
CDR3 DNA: TGTGCCAGCAGTTCGGGACTGCTCGGGGAGCTGTTTTTT
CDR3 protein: CASSSGLLGELFF

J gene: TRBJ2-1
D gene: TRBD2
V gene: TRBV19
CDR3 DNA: TGTGCCAGTAGTATACGTTCTAGCGGGGGCCTTAATGAGCAGTTCTTC
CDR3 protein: CASSIRSSGGLNEQFF

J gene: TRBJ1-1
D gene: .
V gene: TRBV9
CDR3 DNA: TGTGCCAGCAGCGTAGCGCAGGGTGGGACTGAAGCTTTCTTT
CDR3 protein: CASSVAQGGTEAFF

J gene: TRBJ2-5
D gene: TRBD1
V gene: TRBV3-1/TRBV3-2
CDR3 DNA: TGTGCCAGCAGCCAACTGACAGGGGGCGGAGAGACCCAGTACTTC
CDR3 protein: CASSQLTGGGETQYF

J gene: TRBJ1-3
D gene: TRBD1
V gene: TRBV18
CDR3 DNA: TGTGCCAGCTCACAACCGGGACAGGGAAACACCATATATTTT
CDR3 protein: CASSQPGQGNTIYF

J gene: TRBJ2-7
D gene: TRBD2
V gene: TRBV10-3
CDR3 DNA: TGTGCCATCAGGGGAGGGGACGTAAGCTCCTACGAGCAGTACTTC
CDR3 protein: CAIRGGDVSSYEQYF

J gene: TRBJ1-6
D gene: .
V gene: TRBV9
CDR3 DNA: TGTGCCAGCAGCGTAGTAGCCGATATTCATAATTCACCCCTCCACTTT
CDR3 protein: CASSVVADIHNSPLHF

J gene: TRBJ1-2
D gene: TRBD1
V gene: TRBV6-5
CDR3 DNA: TGTGCCAGCAGTCAGGACAGGGTCCTTGGCTACACCTTC
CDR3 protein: CASSQDRVLGYTF

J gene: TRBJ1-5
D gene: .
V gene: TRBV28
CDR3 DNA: TGTGCCAGCAGCCCGGGAGGTGGCGACGGTCAGCCCCAGCATTTT
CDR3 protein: CASSPGGGDGQPQHF